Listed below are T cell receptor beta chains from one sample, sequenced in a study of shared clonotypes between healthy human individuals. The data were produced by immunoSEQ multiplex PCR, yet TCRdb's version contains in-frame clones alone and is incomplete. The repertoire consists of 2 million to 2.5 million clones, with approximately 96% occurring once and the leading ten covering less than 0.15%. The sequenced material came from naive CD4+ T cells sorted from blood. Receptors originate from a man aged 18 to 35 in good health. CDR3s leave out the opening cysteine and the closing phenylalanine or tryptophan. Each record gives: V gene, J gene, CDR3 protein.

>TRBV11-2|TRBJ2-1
ASSLVPGSSYNEQF
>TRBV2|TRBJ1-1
ASSEQGRFTEAF
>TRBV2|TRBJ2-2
ASSEKYKGAGELF
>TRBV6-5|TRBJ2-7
ASSDRGRWNEQY
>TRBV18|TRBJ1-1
ASSPPQEFTEAF
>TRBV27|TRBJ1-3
ASSLSGVFSGNTIY
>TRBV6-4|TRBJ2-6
ASSVDSKSGANVLT
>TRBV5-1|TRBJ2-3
ASSYRASTDTQY
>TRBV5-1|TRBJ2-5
ASSRMLGRGLYQETQY
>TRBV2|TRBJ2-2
ASSEEIGELF
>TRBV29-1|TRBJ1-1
SVYRGENTEAF
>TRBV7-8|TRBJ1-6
ASSLGQGGSPLH
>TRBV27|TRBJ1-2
ASSMSPTVPGYT
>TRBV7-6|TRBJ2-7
ASSTNAYEQY
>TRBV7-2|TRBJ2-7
ASSSVGTGSYEQY
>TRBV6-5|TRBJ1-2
ASTTGTGYGYT
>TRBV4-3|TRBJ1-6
ASSQDGGTPLYSPLH
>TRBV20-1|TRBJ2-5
SVPRPETQY
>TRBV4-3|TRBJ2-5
ASSQDTGETQY
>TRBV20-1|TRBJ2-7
SATEGHEQY
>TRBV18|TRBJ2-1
ASSPLGTSDYNEQF
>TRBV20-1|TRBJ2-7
SAKFADGQY
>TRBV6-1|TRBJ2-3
ASSEKSSGGSDTQY
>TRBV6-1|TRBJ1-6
ASSGLAPLH
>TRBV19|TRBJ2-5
ASSFLRGGTQY
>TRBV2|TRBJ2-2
ASAPYTNTGELF
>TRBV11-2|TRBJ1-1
ASTQAQPNTEAF
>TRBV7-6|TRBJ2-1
ASSLLAGGSYNEQF
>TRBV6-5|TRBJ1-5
ASSRTVSNQPQH
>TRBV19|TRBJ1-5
ASSHTQGSSNQPQH
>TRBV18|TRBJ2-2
ASSPISSGNTGELF
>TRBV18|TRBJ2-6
ASSPRQASGANVLT
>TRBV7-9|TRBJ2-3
ASSLAIAGATDTQY
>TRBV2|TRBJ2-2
ASSELWEKGELF
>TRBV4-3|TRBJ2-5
ASSHLLAGAQTQY
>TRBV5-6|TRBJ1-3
ASSRRRVSGNTIY
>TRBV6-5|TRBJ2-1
ASRFVAASGNEQF
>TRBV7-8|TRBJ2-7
ASSFGQGVYEQY
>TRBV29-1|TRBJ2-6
SVDVAGANVLT
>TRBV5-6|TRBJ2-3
ASSPNQGPKTPDTQY
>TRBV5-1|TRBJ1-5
ASSLGSAGRLSNQPQH
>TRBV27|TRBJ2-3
ASSLFRGAADTQY
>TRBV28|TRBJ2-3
ASKPGGDVSTDTQY
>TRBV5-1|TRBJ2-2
ASSSPQPGDELF
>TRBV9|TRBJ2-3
ASSGPWGDTQY
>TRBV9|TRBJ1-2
ASSVEGRDGYT
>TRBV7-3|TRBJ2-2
ASSLTRGELF
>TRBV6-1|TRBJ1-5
ASSVQGGNQPQH
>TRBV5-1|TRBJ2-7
ASSPGGSGQY
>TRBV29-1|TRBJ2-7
SVEGQGTYEQY
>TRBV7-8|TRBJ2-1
ASSRLSLAGGYNEQF
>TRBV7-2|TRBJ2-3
ASSPGGRRSFTDTQY
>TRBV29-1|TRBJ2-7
SVEEQGGEQY
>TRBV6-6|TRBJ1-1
ASSYPVDTEAF